Presented here are 15 T cell receptor beta chains from one specimen sequenced in a study of T cells in Graves' hyperthyroidism and ophthalmopathy. The source material, RNA transcripts, was used to amplify TCR beta CDR3 regions. The HTBI primer set was used in a first-round RT-PCR of the TCR CDR3. TCRdb used MiXCR to reprocess the multiplex PCR reads, holding one entry per CDR3 protein. The sample lists about 720,000 distinct CDR3 sequences, around 20% seen once, with 16% in the top ten. The material sequenced was blood. Receptors originate from a woman in her forties or fifties with Graves' hyperthyroidism that later progressed to Graves' ophthalmopathy.

This clonotype showed up just a few times. V is TRBV5-4 and J is TRBJ2-4; D is perhaps TRBD2 (7 bases). This CDR3 is built from 15 residues. Trimming cost V 7 bases and J 4 bases, with 18 bases left between them. Germline CDR1 is SGHNT and CDR2 is YYREEE (reference sequence). The CDR3 is CASGDLRGGKNIQYF. The CDR3 nucleotides are TGTGCCAGCGGAGATTTGAGGGGGGGAAAAAACATTCAGTACTTC.

This clonotype was detected many times. This rearrangement joins TRBV9 to TRBJ2-3; D may be TRBD2 (5 bases). Trimming took 0 bases from V and 1 from J, leaving 9 bases between them. Germline CDR1 is SGDLS and CDR2 is YYNGEE. The length of the CDR3 is 15 residues. The CDR3 bases are TGTGCCAGCAGCGTAGGGGTCGGGGGCACAGATACGCAGTATTTT. Its translation is CASSVGVGGTDTQYF.

There are many counts of this clonotype. The chain links TRBV3-1 to TRBJ1-5; tentative D call: TRBD1 (5 bases). The germline gives CDR1 LGHDT, CDR2 YNNKEL (reference sequence). This CDR3 is 16 amino acids long. Trimming pared 1 base from V and 1 base from J, leaving 11 bases between. The CDR3 DNA reads as TGTGCCAGCAGCCAAGGGCAGGGTCTAAGCAATCAGCCCCAGCATTTT. Translation gives CASSQGQGLSNQPQHF.

The CDR3 bases are TGTGCCAGCTCAATATTAGCTGCAACTAATGAAAAACTGTTTTTT. The encoded protein is CASSILAATNEKLFF. The chain is built from TRBV18 and TRBJ1-4; no reliable D call. Germline V CDR1 and CDR2: KGHSH, LQKENI. V lost 5 bases and J 0 bases, leaving 10 bases between the germline ends. This CDR3 has 15 residues. Filled out from reference TRBV18 and TRBJ1-4, the complete variable domain reads NAGVMQNPRHLVRRRGQEARLRCSPMKGHSHVYWYRQLPEEGLKFMVYLQKENIIDESGMPKERFSAEFPKEGPSILRIQQVVRGDSAAYFCASSILAATNEKLFFGSGTQLSVL.

The chain joins TRBV6-1 to TRBJ1-5, with no clear D. Germline V lookup: CDR1 MNHNS, CDR2 SASEGT. The CDR3 has 14 amino acids. The V and J ends lost 5 bases and 9 bases respectively, with 17 bases between them. The CDR3: CASSIGSGFPPQHF. The CDR3 region has the DNA TGTGCCAGCAGTATAGGGAGCGGGTTCCCGCCCCAGCATTTT.

This clonotype has only a few counts. The chain links TRBV6-1 to TRBJ2-5; perhaps TRBD1 as D (5 bases). The CDR3 has 20 amino acids. V was pared by 0 bases and J by 0 bases, with 23 bases between. CDR1 and CDR2 from the germline V gene are MNHNS and SASEGT. In DNA form, the CDR3 reads TGTGCCAGCAGTGAAGCGTTAAATTTTGACGTGGTACAGGACCAAGAGACCCAGTACTTC. This translates into CASSEALNFDVVQDQETQYF.

This chain connects TRBV6-1 to TRBJ2-3; a weak D match, TRBD2 (5 bases). CDR1 is MNHNS, CDR2 SASEGT, per germline. The CDR3 is 13 amino acids. The germline V and J ends were trimmed by 6 bases and 0 bases, with 7 bases remaining between them. This CDR3 reads CASRTGSTDTQYF. CDR3 nucleotides: TGTGCCAGCAGGACGGGGAGCACAGATACGCAGTATTTT.

A word on this clonotype: A much bigger clone sits one base away, suggesting this may be a read error. V usage is TRBV11-3 and J usage is TRBJ2-3; D perhaps matches TRBD2 (7 bases). CDR3 length: 15 amino acids. V gave up 0 bases and J gave up 8 bases, with 15 bases separating them. Germline CDR1 reads SGHNT; CDR2 reads YENEEA. CDR3 amino acids: CASSLEAGALCTQYF. Here the CDR3 DNA reads TGTGCCAGCAGCTTAGAGGCGGGGGCGTTATGTACGCAGTATTTT.

About this clonotype itself: This may stem from a read error, because a much larger clone lies one nucleotide away. This chain joins TRBV12-3 or TRBV12-4 and TRBJ2-1; 9 positions agree with TRBD2. V was pared by 5 bases and J by 2 bases, with 10 bases of the junction left unmatched. This CDR3 comprises 17 residues. The CDR3 DNA follows: TGTGCCAGCAGTCTTGAAGCGGGGGGCCCTACCTACAATGAGCAGTTCTTC. Protein product: CASSLEAGGPTYNEQFF.

The V and J genes are TRBV27 and TRBJ2-5, with a tentative D call TRBD2 (5 bases). Germline CDR1 and CDR2: MNHEY and SMNVEV (reference sequence). This CDR3 region has 13 residues. The ends were cut back, 8 bases at V and 2 bases at J, with 12 bases in the middle. In nucleotides, the CDR3 is TGTGCCAGCCGACCACTAGTACAAGAGACCCAGTACTTC. Protein sequence: CASRPLVQETQYF.

CDR3 protein: CASSQEVGATNEKLFF. As DNA, the CDR3 is TGTGCCAGCAGCCAAGAAGTCGGAGCAACTAATGAAAAACTGTTTTTT. V gene TRBV4-2 combines with J gene TRBJ1-4; D gene uncertain. Germline V CDR1 and CDR2: LGHNA, YNFKEQ. V lost 0 bases, J lost 0 bases, and 8 bases lay in between. The CDR3 is made up of 16 amino acids.

About this clonotype itself: Mismatch with germline at one junction end may stem from a read error. V is TRBV3-1 and J is TRBJ2-1; the match to TRBD2 covers 8 bases. This CDR3 is 17 amino acids long. CDR1 LGHDT and CDR2 YNNKEL come from the germline V gene (reference sequence). As DNA, the CDR3 is TGTGCCAGCAGATCTGATACATCCGGGGGGGCCTACAGTGAGCAGTTCTTC. Translation: CASRSDTSGGAYSEQFF.

The chain recombines TRBV30 with TRBJ1-3; TRBD1 aligns across 8 bases. The CDR3 has 13 amino acids. Germline V lookup: CDR1 GTSNPN, CDR2 SVGIG (reference sequence). The V and J ends lost 4 bases and 6 bases, in that order; junction bases with no gene match: 5. The CDR3 nucleotides read TGTGCCTGGACCCTGACAGGGGCAAACACCATATATTTT. Translation gives CAWTLTGANTIYF. The whole variable domain, filled in from reference TRBV30 and TRBJ1-3, reads SQTIHQWPATLVQPVGSPLSLECTVEGTSNPNLYWYRQAAGRGLQLLFYSVGIGQISSEVPQNLSASRPQDRQFILSSKKLLLSDSGFYLCAWTLTGANTIYFGEGSWLTVV.

This clonotype was detected only a few times. V gene TRBV12-3 or TRBV12-4 combines with J gene TRBJ2-1, with 16 bases identical to TRBD2. The trim removed 4 bases at V and 11 bases at J, leaving 5 bases unmatched. The CDR3 runs 15 residues. CDR3 DNA: TGTGCCAGCAGTTGGGGACTAGCGGGGGGGGCGAAGCAGTTCTTC. It is translated as CASSWGLAGGAKQFF.

V and J are TRBV14 and TRBJ2-1; 9 positions match TRBD2. This CDR3 region has 15 residues. With 4 bases clipped from V and 10 bases from J, the junction kept 11 bases outside the gene matches. Per the germline V gene, CDR1 is SGHDN and CDR2 is FVKESK. The CDR3 loop reads CASSPGAAGGREQFF. CDR3 nucleotide sequence: TGTGCCAGCAGCCCCGGCGCGGCGGGGGGGCGCGAGCAGTTCTTC.